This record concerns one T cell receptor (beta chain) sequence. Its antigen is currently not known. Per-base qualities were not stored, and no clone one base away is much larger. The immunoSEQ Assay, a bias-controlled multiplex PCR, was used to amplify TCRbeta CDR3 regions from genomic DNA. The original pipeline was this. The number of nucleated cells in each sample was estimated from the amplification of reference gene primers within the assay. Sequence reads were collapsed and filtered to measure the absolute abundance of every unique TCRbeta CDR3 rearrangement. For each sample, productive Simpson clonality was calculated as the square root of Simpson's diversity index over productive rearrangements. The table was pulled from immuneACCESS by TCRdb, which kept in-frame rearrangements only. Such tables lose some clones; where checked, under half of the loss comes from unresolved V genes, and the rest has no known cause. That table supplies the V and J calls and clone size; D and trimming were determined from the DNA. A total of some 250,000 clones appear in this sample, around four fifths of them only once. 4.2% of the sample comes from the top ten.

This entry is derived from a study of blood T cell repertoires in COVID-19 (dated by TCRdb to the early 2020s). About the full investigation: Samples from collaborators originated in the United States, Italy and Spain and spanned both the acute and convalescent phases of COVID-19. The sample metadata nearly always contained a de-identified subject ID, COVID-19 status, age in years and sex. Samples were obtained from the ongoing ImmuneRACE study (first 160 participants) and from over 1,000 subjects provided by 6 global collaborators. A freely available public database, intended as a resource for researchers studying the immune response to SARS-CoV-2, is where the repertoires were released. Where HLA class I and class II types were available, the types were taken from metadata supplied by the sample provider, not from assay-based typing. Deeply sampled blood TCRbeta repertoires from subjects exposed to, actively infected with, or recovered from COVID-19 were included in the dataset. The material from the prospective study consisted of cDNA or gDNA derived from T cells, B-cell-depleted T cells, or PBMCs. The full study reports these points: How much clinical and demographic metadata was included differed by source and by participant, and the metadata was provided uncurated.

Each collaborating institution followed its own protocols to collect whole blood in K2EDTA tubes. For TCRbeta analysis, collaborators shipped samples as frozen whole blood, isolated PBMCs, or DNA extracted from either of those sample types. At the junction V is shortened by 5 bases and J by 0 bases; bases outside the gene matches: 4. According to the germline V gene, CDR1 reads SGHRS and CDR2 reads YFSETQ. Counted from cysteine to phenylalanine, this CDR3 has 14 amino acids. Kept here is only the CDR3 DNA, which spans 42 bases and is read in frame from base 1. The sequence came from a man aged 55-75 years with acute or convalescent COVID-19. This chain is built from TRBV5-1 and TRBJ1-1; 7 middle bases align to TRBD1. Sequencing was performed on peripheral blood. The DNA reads TGCGCCAGCAGGCTGGGACAGATGAACACTGAAGCTTTCTTT. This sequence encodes CASRLGQMNTEAFF.